This paragraph covers one TCR beta chain sequence. The data stem from a study of blood T cell repertoires in COVID-19. Study at large: In each case, the material was cDNA or gDNA derived from T cells, B-cell-depleted T cells, or PBMCs.

The method was immunoSEQ multiplex PCR; TCRdb's version includes in-frame clones alone and lacks a portion of them. The sample shows 290,000 or so clones, approximately 86% of them seen only once. This clonotype originated in a woman aged 18-29 years who had recovered from COVID-19. The specimen was PBMCs or T cells enriched from blood (not recorded which).

The CDR3 protein is CASSLRTSGWGGYEQFF. As DNA, the CDR3 is TGTGCCAGCAGCTTAAGGACTAGCGGGTGGGGTGGGTATGAGCAGTTCTTC. V usage is TRBV5-4 and J usage is TRBJ2-1; 11 positions agree with TRBD2. Germline CDR1 SGHNT, CDR2 YYREEE (reference sequence). V was pared by 2 bases and J by 8 bases, with 12 bases of the junction left unmatched. The CDR3 consists of 17 residues.